One sample yielded the 27 T cell receptor beta chains listed below, sequenced in a study of identical twins. One entry per CDR3 protein, called by TCRdb with MiXCR from the 5' RACE reads. The sample shows 200,000 to 250,000 distinct CDR3 sequences, 7.5% of them seen only once. The same data also contributed to another study, on yellow fever vaccine responses in identical twins.

The sample was memory (CD45RO+) T cells sorted from blood. The origin of the receptors is a woman younger than 35 in good health.

This clonotype has at least ten counts. The rearrangement links TRBV10-3 to TRBJ2-1, with 10 bases matching TRBD2. Trimming took 2 bases from V and 4 from J; bases not matched to a gene: 8. This CDR3 contains 17 residues. The germline gives CDR1 ENHRY, CDR2 SYGVKD. CDR3 region: CAISELLGLADYNEQFF. CDR3 nucleotides: TGTGCCATCAGTGAGCTCCTTGGACTAGCGGATTACAATGAGCAGTTCTTC.

This clonotype was counted between two and nine times. At one of its ends the junction is not consistent with the germline gene, which may arise from a read error. This chain connects TRBV20-1 to TRBJ2-5, with 12 bases aligning to TRBD2. Germline CDR1 and CDR2: DFQATT and SNEGSKA (reference sequence). The CDR3 covers 17 residues. Written as DNA, the CDR3 is TGCAGTGCCAGAGGGGGTCTAGCGGGGGGGTCTCAAGAGACCCAGTACTTC. This gives the protein CSARGGLAGGSQETQYF.

This clonotype was counted ten times or more. The V call is TRBV7-2, the J call TRBJ2-7, with TRBD2 matching 11 bases. CDR1 is SGHTA and CDR2 is FQGNSA in the germline V gene. This CDR3 comprises 15 residues. V was clipped by 5 bases and J by 4 bases; unmatched bases: 7. CDR3 sequence (DNA): TGTGCCAGCAGCCCATCTAGCGGGAGGTCTTACGAGCAGTACTTC. Translated: CASSPSSGRSYEQYF. Drawing the rest from reference TRBV7-2 and TRBJ2-7, the complete variable domain is GAGVSQSPSNKVTEKGKDVELRCDPISGHTALYWYRQSLGQGLEFLIYFQGNSAPDKSGLPSDRFSAERTGGSVSTLTIQRTQQEDSAVYLCASSPSSGRSYEQYFGPGTRLTVT.

This clonotype was seen ten or more times. J is TRBJ2-1 and V is TRBV18; 7 positions match TRBD2. Trimming cost V 3 bases and J 6 bases; bases outside gene matches: 11. From germline, CDR1 is KGHSH and CDR2 LQKENI. CDR3 length: 16 amino acids. The CDR3 sequence: CASSPTSDSSINEQFF. For the CDR3, the DNA is TGTGCCAGCTCACCTACTAGCGACTCCTCGATCAATGAGCAGTTCTTC.

This chain links TRBV12-3 or TRBV12-4 with TRBJ2-5; 15 bases are shared with TRBD2. V shed 5 bases and J 5 bases; nucleotides not matched to a gene: 6. This CDR3 is built from 16 residues. The CDR3, as DNA: TGTGCCAGCAGTACGGGACTAGCGGGAGGAGGCGAGACCCAGTACTTC. It encodes CASSTGLAGGGETQYF.

This clonotype was recorded many times. V usage is TRBV4-2 and J usage is TRBJ2-1; the match to TRBD1 covers 8 bases. Germline-derived CDR1 and CDR2 are LGHNA and YNFKEQ. V lost 10 bases, J lost 4 bases, and 6 bases stayed unmatched. There are 13 residues in the CDR3. Here the CDR3 DNA reads TGTGCCACGGGGACAGGAGAATACAATGAGCAGTTCTTC. This encodes CATGTGEYNEQFF.

In this sample, this clonotype turned up a few times. The rearrangement uses TRBV18 and TRBJ2-7; TRBD1 might be the D (6 bases). V lost 4 bases, J lost 6 bases, and 13 bases lay in between. The CDR3 extends over 13 amino acids. Germline V lookup: CDR1 KGHSH, CDR2 LQKENI. The CDR3 is CASSQQGSAEQYF. The CDR3 bases are TGTGCCAGCTCACAACAGGGTTCCGCCGAGCAGTACTTC. Based on the CDR3 plus reference TRBV18 and TRBJ2-7, the full variable domain is NAGVMQNPRHLVRRRGQEARLRCSPMKGHSHVYWYRQLPEEGLKFMVYLQKENIIDESGMPKERFSAEFPKEGPSILRIQQVVRGDSAAYFCASSQQGSAEQYFGPGTRLTVT.

This chain's CDR3 is CASTPRGSSYNEQFF. CDR3 bases: TGTGCCAGCACCCCGCGGGGGAGCTCCTACAATGAGCAGTTCTTC. V is TRBV7-9 and J is TRBJ2-1; 7 positions agree with TRBD2. The CDR3 totals 15 residues. With V trimmed by 7 bases and J by 0 bases, 6 bases remained unmatched. Germline CDR1 is SEHNR and CDR2 is FQNEAQ (reference sequence).

At least ten counts were recorded for this clonotype. This chain uses TRBV6-2 or TRBV6-3 with TRBJ2-3; D is ambiguous. Trimming pared 7 bases from V and 0 bases from J, leaving 14 bases between. This CDR3 is built from 15 residues. Germline V gene data show CDR1 as MNHEY and CDR2 as SVGEGT. CDR3 nucleotides: TGTGCCAGCATTATAGGCCGACAAAGCACAGATACGCAGTATTTT. Encoded protein: CASIIGRQSTDTQYF.

The table lists this clonotype with many counts. The chain couples TRBV5-6 to TRBJ2-1; a possible D gene is TRBD1 (6 bases). CDR1 SGHDT and CDR2 YYEEEE come from the germline V gene. Trimming took 1 base from V and 7 from J, leaving 6 bases between them. The CDR3 has 12 amino acids. The CDR3 reads CASSLTGNEQFF. CDR3 nucleotides: TGTGCCAGCAGCTTGACAGGGAATGAGCAGTTCTTC. Filled out from reference TRBV5-6 and TRBJ2-1, the complete variable domain reads DAGVTQSPTHLIKTRGQQVTLRCSPKSGHDTVSWYQQALGQGPQFIFQYYEEEERQRGNFPDRFSGHQFPNYSSELNVNALLLGDSALYLCASSLTGNEQFFGPGTRLTVL.

This chain links TRBV7-9 with TRBJ2-7; D is possibly TRBD1 (6 bases). This CDR3 region has 11 residues. CDR1 SEHNR and CDR2 FQNEAQ come from the germline V gene (reference sequence). V dropped 11 bases and J dropped 9 bases, with 17 bases sitting between them. CDR3 residues: CACYRVLAQYF. The CDR3 region has the DNA TGTGCCTGCTACAGGGTGTTGGCGCAGTACTTC.

This clonotype was recorded many times. The J gene is TRBJ2-3, the V gene TRBV11-2; the match to TRBD2 covers 11 bases. CDR1 is SGHAT and CDR2 is FQNNGV in the germline V gene. The CDR3 is 15 residues long. The ends lost 5 bases at V and 7 bases at J; junction bases unmatched: 8. Here the CDR3 reads CASSNLAGGPNTQYF. In DNA form, the CDR3 reads TGTGCCAGCAGCAACTTAGCGGGAGGGCCAAATACGCAGTATTTT.

This sequence joins TRBV3-1 and TRBJ2-2; 9 bases are shared with TRBD1. Germline trimming cut 5 bases from V and 6 bases from J; bases unmatched to any gene: 7. The V gene's germline CDR1 is LGHDT and CDR2 YNNKEL (reference sequence). The CDR3 contains 15 residues. The CDR3 loop is CASSDPGQGAGELFF. CDR3 nucleotides: TGTGCCAGCAGCGACCCGGGACAGGGAGCCGGGGAGCTGTTTTTT. The whole variable domain, remainder taken from reference TRBV3-1 and TRBJ2-2, is DTAVSQTPKYLVTQMGNDKSIKCEQNLGHDTMYWYKQDSKKFLKIMFSYNNKELIINETVPNRFSPKSPDKAHLNLHINSLELGDSAVYFCASSDPGQGAGELFFGEGSRLTVL.

This clonotype was observed at least ten times. The rearrangement links TRBV5-1 to TRBJ2-5; D is possibly TRBD1 (6 bases). Germline assignment: CDR1 SGHRS and CDR2 YFSETQ. This CDR3 comprises 16 residues. V was trimmed by 4 bases and J by 2 bases, leaving 18 bases between them. The CDR3 coding sequence is TGCGCCAGCAGCCACCAAATCGACAGGCCACAAGAGACCCAGTACTTC. It yields the protein CASSHQIDRPQETQYF.

This clonotype was counted many times. This chain links TRBV29-1 with TRBJ1-2; TRBD1 matches 11 bases. Germline-derived CDR1 and CDR2 are SQVTM and ANQGSEA. J was trimmed by 7 bases and V by 3 bases; bases with no gene match: 19. This CDR3 comprises 18 residues. The CDR3 loop reads CSVDPFNRDRGLASGYTF. The CDR3 DNA is TGCAGCGTTGACCCCTTCAACCGGGACAGGGGGTTGGCCTCTGGCTACACCTTC.

Turning to this clonotype: Sequence at one end of the junction differs from germline and may be a read error. CDR3 sequence: CASSLELLWDQYF. The CDR3 DNA is TGTGCCAGCAGCTTGGAGCTCCTCTGGGACCAGTACTTC. The genes are TRBV5-3 and TRBJ2-7, with D perhaps being TRBD1 or TRBD2 (5 bases each). TRBV5-3 is an open reading frame, and its role is uncertain. This CDR3 has 13 amino acids.

The chain combines TRBV5-1 with TRBJ2-1; 7 bases map to TRBD2. From germline, CDR1 is SGHRS and CDR2 YFSETQ. The CDR3 length is 17 residues. J gave up 7 bases and V 4 bases, and 17 bases lay outside the gene matches. The CDR3 nucleotides read TGCGCCAGCAGCCTGGCGGGGGAGAGGCGTGGAGGGAATGAGCAGTTCTTC. This gives the protein CASSLAGERRGGNEQFF.

This clonotype has a handful of counts. The V gene is TRBV7-2, the J gene TRBJ2-1, with D tentatively TRBD2 (6 bases). In germline, CDR1 is SGHTA, CDR2 FQGNSA. V was clipped by 2 bases and J by 4 bases, with 15 bases between them. This CDR3 contains 16 residues. The CDR3 DNA is TGTGCCAGCAGCTTATCCCCCCTAGCGCGTTACAATGAGCAGTTCTTC. Its protein product is CASSLSPLARYNEQFF. The full variable domain, in which reference TRBV7-2 and TRBJ2-1 provide the parts outside the CDR3, is GAGVSQSPSNKVTEKGKDVELRCDPISGHTALYWYRQSLGQGLEFLIYFQGNSAPDKSGLPSDRFSAERTGGSVSTLTIQRTQQEDSAVYLCASSLSPLARYNEQFFGPGTRLTVL.

Ten or more counts support this clonotype. This chain uses TRBV28 with TRBJ2-3; maybe TRBD1 (6 bases). CDR1 and CDR2 from the germline V gene are MDHEN and SYDVKM. The CDR3 contains 15 residues. Trimming pared 7 bases from V and 4 bases from J, leaving 18 bases between. The CDR3 protein is CASIGRGRWADTQYF. CDR3 bases: TGTGCCAGCATCGGCAGGGGACGTTGGGCAGATACGCAGTATTTT.

This clonotype was seen many times. This sequence joins TRBV12-3 or TRBV12-4 and TRBJ2-2; TRBD1 agrees at 9 bases. CDR3 size: 16 residues. The V gene end was trimmed by 4 bases and the J gene end by 5 bases; junction bases not matched to a gene: 8. The CDR3 reads CASSSGQGMRTGELFF. Here the CDR3 DNA reads TGTGCCAGCAGTTCCGGACAGGGGATGAGGACCGGGGAGCTGTTTTTT.

The rearrangement uses TRBV6-5 and TRBJ1-2, with D perhaps TRBD1 (5 bases). This CDR3 contains 15 residues. Germline loops: CDR1 MNHEY, CDR2 SVGAGI. Trimming took 0 bases from V and 0 from J, leaving 8 bases between them. CDR3 residues: CASSYSGTANYGYTF. The CDR3 coding sequence is TGTGCCAGCAGTTACTCCGGGACGGCTAACTATGGCTACACCTTC.

This clonotype has just a few counts. The chain links TRBV7-2 to TRBJ2-1; D is unresolved. The CDR3 has 15 residues. Germline V gene data show CDR1 as SGHTA and CDR2 as FQGNSA. With 5 bases removed from V and 3 bases from J, the gap between germline ends came to 14 bases. DNA of the CDR3: TGTGCCAGCAGCCCCTCTGACACGTTCTACAATGAGCAGTTCTTC. It encodes CASSPSDTFYNEQFF.

This rearrangement joins TRBV7-2 to TRBJ2-3, with D possibly TRBD2 on 5 matching bases. Germline CDR1 SGHTA, CDR2 FQGNSA. The CDR3 totals 14 residues. V was trimmed by 6 bases and J by 2 bases, leaving 12 bases between them. CDR3 coding DNA: TGTGCCAGCAGGAAAGCGGAGTACACAGATACGCAGTATTTT. Translating it yields CASRKAEYTDTQYF.

The sample holds a few counts of this clonotype. The rearrangement uses TRBV6-5 and TRBJ2-1; no clear D. The CDR3 totals 14 residues. Germline V gene sequence: CDR1 MNHEY, CDR2 SVGAGI. V dropped 2 bases and J dropped 0 bases, with 5 bases sitting between them. The DNA of the CDR3 is TGTGCCAGCAGTTACCGGGTCTCCTACAATGAGCAGTTCTTC. The encoded protein is CASSYRVSYNEQFF.

The chain is built from TRBV7-9 and TRBJ2-1, with unresolved D. The germline gives CDR1 SEHNR, CDR2 FQNEAQ (reference sequence). CDR3 length equals 13 residues. V was cut by 5 bases and J by 5 bases, with 10 bases left in between. CDR3 loop: CASSPPSNNEQFF. In DNA, the CDR3 is TGTGCCAGCAGCCCACCGAGTAACAATGAGCAGTTCTTC.

This clonotype was seen more than once but under ten times. The CDR3 region is CASSGGTSGRWRPEQYF. The CDR3 nucleotides are TGTGCCAGCAGCGGCGGGACTAGCGGGAGGTGGAGGCCCGAGCAGTACTTC. V and J are TRBV5-4 and TRBJ2-7; 15 nucleotides agree with TRBD2. V lost 4 bases, J lost 6 bases, and 11 bases stayed unmatched. This CDR3 has 17 residues. Per germline, CDR1 SGHNT and CDR2 YYREEE (reference sequence).

This clonotype has only a few counts. The rearrangement links TRBV25-1 to TRBJ1-1, with D unresolved. CDR3 length equals 13 residues. V lost 9 bases and J 4 bases, leaving 15 bases between the germline ends. CDR1 MGHDK and CDR2 SYGVNS come from the germline V gene. The CDR3 here is CASWEVGSTEAFF. CDR3 coding DNA: TGTGCCAGTTGGGAGGTTGGGAGCACTGAAGCTTTCTTT.